The 4 T cell receptor beta chains reported below all come from one sample, sequenced in a study of blood T cell repertoires in COVID-19. Clones were sequenced by immunoSEQ multiplex PCR, and TCRdb holds only the in-frame ones, with some missing. The sample holds just over 250,000 clones, roughly 86% seen once. Sample: peripheral blood. The receptors shown here come from a woman between 50 and 59 years old with acute or convalescent COVID-19.

The V call is TRBV5-1, the J call TRBJ1-3; a possible D gene is TRBD1 (5 bases). The germline gives CDR1 SGHRS, CDR2 YFSETQ. V lost 4 bases and J 7 bases, leaving 21 bases between the germline ends. The CDR3 has 16 amino acids. The CDR3 is CASSQAGPTKGNTIYF. The CDR3 nucleotides are TGCGCCAGCAGCCAGGCGGGACCCACGAAAGGCAACACCATATATTTT.

V and J are TRBV9 and TRBJ2-2; TRBD1 matches at 8 bases. Germline CDR1 reads SGDLS; CDR2 reads YYNGEE. This CDR3 is built from 16 residues. The junction had 4 bases not matched to a gene; V was cut back by 0 bases and J by 3 bases. For the CDR3, the DNA is TGTGCCAGCAGCGTAGCCAGGGGGCGGGACACCGGGGAGCTGTTTTTT. Protein: CASSVARGRDTGELFF.

About this clone: Other DNA sequences from this sample encode an identical CDR3 as well. The chain combines TRBV18 with TRBJ1-2, with 8 positions matching TRBD1. The J segment lost 6 bases and the V segment lost 6 bases, leaving 6 bases of the junction unmatched. CDR3 length: 13 residues. Germline assignment: CDR1 KGHSH and CDR2 LQKENI. In DNA form, the CDR3 reads TGTGCCAGCTCTCCCGGACAGGGCGATGGCTACACCTTC. Translation: CASSPGQGDGYTF.

The chain uses TRBV29-1 and TRBJ2-7; TRBD2 matches at 8 bases. The germline CDR1 and CDR2 sequences are SQVTM and ANQGSEA. This CDR3 contains 16 residues. V shed 0 bases, J shed 1 base, and the junction held 8 bases outside the gene matches. This chain's CDR3 is CSVEDPSGSGSYEQYF. The CDR3 DNA is TGCAGCGTTGAAGATCCAAGCGGGAGCGGGTCCTACGAGCAGTACTTC.